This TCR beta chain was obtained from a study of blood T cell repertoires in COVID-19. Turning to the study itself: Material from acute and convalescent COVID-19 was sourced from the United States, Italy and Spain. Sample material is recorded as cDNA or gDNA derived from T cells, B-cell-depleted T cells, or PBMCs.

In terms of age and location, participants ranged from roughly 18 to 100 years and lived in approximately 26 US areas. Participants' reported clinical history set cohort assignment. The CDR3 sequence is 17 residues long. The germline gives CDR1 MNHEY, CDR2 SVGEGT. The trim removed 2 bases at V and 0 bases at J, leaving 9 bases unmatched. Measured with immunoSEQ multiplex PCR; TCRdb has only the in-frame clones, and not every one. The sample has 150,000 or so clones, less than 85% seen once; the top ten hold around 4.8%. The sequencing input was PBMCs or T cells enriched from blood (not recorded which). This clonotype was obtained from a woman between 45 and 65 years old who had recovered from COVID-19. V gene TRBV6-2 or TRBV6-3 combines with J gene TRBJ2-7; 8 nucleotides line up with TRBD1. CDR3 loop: CASSYRLWDRSSYEQYV. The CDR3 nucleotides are TGTGCCAGCAGTTACCGTCTTTGGGACAGGAGCTCCTACGAGCAGTACGTC.